The present TCR beta chain was sequenced within a study of cytotoxic CD8 clonotypes in ibrutinib-treated CLL (dated by TCRdb to the early 2020s). Notes on the research overall: The cohort had 11 relapsed/refractory and under 16 treatment-naive patients; roughly 17 were IGHV unmutated. Partial responses were observed in some 24 patients and complete responses in 2; after a median follow-up of about 69 months, remission was maintained in roughly 14 patients and progression was observed in approximately twelve. Cryopreserved peripheral blood mononuclear cells were obtained prior to treatment, at the time of response, and at either disease progression or sustained remission. Patients were still on ibrutinib when every remission and progressive disease sample was collected. The response samples were drawn at a median of approximately twelve months into treatment, with a range of about 6 to 36 months. Samples averaged about 260,000 productive templates and tens of thousands of productive rearrangements. Longitudinal samples were obtainable from about 30% of the roughly 90 participants in the trial. The full study reports these points: Baseline clonality exceeded that of age-matched healthy donors and correlated strongly with circulating CD8+ T-cell counts. An increase in clonality was observed at ibrutinib response, with clonality remaining stable during sustained remission and falling back toward baseline at progression. Public clonotypes were found to be uncommon and were observed to contract or remain stable during treatment; the increase in clonality was shown to reflect expansion of private clonotypes at ibrutinib response. Sustained-remission and progressing patients did not have matched sampling times, and lymph node repertoires were not examined.

Comments on this clone: The antigen it binds to is not known. Base qualities were left out, and no much larger clone turns up one base away.

The germline V gene yields SGHRS for CDR1 and YFSETQ for CDR2. Clipping removes 0 bases from V and 2 bases from J, with 9 as the unmatched junction base count. The CDR3, cysteine through phenylalanine, is 17 amino acids long. CDR3 DNA is the only sequence kept; it has 51 bases, read in frame from the first base. This specimen's time point label, per the study, means: progressive disease on ibrutinib. For TCR beta library preparation, about 2 micrograms of genomic DNA was extracted from cryopreserved PBMCs. Longitudinal blood samples from CLL patients on ibrutinib monotherapy were analyzed using high-throughput TCR beta sequencing. The patients took part in an open-label, single-center phase 2 trial of ibrutinib monotherapy. Each clonotype received, on average, 10x coverage in deep resolution sequencing performed on a MiSeq, where the target depth lay between 1 in 1 million and 1 in 200,000 T cells. The immunoSEQ hsTCRB Kit was used to generate TCR beta libraries. For the original study's pipeline: ImmunoSEQ Data Assistant and ImmunoSEQ Analyzer were used for data analysis, and V, D and J genes were assigned according to IMGT definitions. Clonality, which ranges from 0 to 1, was calculated by subtracting the normalized Shannon entropy of productive rearrangement frequencies from one. Only overrepresented clonotypes making up at least 0.05% of the repertoire of each patient were included in the public clonotype analysis. About a dozen repertoires from age-matched healthy donors, obtained from immuneACCESS, served as clonality controls. Here the immuneACCESS table is served through TCRdb, limited to in-frame sequences with V and J called. Missing clones are a known gap in these copies; in checked studies unresolved V genes cover under half, and the rest lacks a known reason. V, J and clone size are taken as reported in that table, and D and trimming were inferred from the DNA itself. The sample yields 250,000 to 350,000 clones; around 77% were counted once. Clones ranked in the top ten supply 5.6% of the sample.

Recombination joined TRBV5-1 with TRBJ2-3; 7 junctional bases match TRBD2. The source was PBMCs, collected at disease progression, from a patient treated with ibrutinib. This clonotype was sampled from a human donor with chronic lymphocytic leukemia. The bases are TGCGCCAGCAGCTTGGCCTACACCGGGACTACCACAGATACGCAGTATTTT. It encodes CASSLAYTGTTTDTQYF.